This TCR beta chain is drawn from a study of blood T cells in healthy people across ages. Points from the study as a whole: A roughly linear fall in TCR beta diversity per million T cells was seen with increasing age.

It was with a sample-barcoded 5' primer and a J-beta primer mix that a second PCR of about 7 to 12 cycles was run. Each sample provided no less than 2.5 million CDR3-containing paired-end reads. TCRdb reprocessed the 5' RACE reads via MiXCR and lists one record per CDR3 protein. The table records around 1,500,000 distinct CDR3 sequences, 42% of them present only once. Trimming cost V 4 bases and J 1 base, with 12 bases left between them. This CDR3 contains 15 residues. The germline CDR1 and CDR2 sequences are MNHEY and SMNVEV (reference sequence). This clonotype was seen a handful of times. What it binds is not known.

V is TRBV27 and J is TRBJ2-3; D possibly corresponds to TRBD1 (6 bases). The clonotype comes from a woman in her late teens or twenties in good health. The sample consisted of blood. The CDR3: CASSSSQGRTDTQYF. For the CDR3, the DNA is TGTGCCAGCAGTTCCTCGCAGGGGCGCACAGATACGCAGTATTTT.